This note documents a single T cell receptor beta chain sequence. Trimming left V 4 bases short and J 7 bases short, with 14 bases between. There are 15 residues in the CDR3. CDR1 and CDR2 from the germline V gene are ENHRY and SYGVKD. This sample is drawn from a study of blood T cell repertoires in COVID-19. On the study more broadly: The origin of the acute and convalescent COVID-19 samples was the United States, Italy and Spain. Sources were T cells, B-cell-depleted T cells, or PBMCs; the material itself was cDNA or gDNA.

Original processing notes: Quantification of nucleated cells was approximated via reference gene primer amplification. Produced via immunoSEQ multiplex PCR; TCRdb's table is partial and in-frame only. Clone size and the V and J calls come from that table; the DNA yielded D and trimming. The table records 100,000 or so clones, 65% to 90% of them present only once. The chain uses TRBV10-3 and TRBJ1-6; weak D call: TRBD1 (5 bases). The sequence derives from a man aged 45-60 years with acute or convalescent COVID-19. Sequencing was done on a sample of peripheral blood. CDR3 loop: CAISADSAGNSPLHF. DNA of the CDR3: TGTGCCATCAGTGCTGACAGCGCTGGAAATTCACCCCTCCACTTT.